This T cell receptor beta chain emerged from a study of T cell responses to AZD1222 COVID-19 vaccine. Study findings and constraints: Females outnumbered males among donors, who were mostly white British; clonal diversity was possibly underestimated.

Libraries were prepared by immunoSEQ multiplex PCR; TCRdb keeps only in-frame clonotypes and omits some of them. The sample carries over 110,000 clones, around 90% recorded once. Recipients boosted at about 4 weeks or about 12 weeks are pooled. In the case of this clone: No antigen is known for it.

Trimming took off 1 base at V and 7 bases at J, with 11 bases between the two ends. CDR1 is SGHTA and CDR2 is FQGNSA in the germline V gene. The length of the CDR3 is 15 residues. The specimen was peripheral blood, collected 28 days after the second AZD1222 dose. The rearrangement joins TRBV7-2 to TRBJ1-6; D is perhaps TRBD1 (6 bases). The clonotype comes from an adult who received the AZD1222 COVID-19 vaccine. In nucleotides, the CDR3 is TGTGCCAGCAGCTTAGGAGGGACAAAAAATTCACCCCTCCACTTT. Translated: CASSLGGTKNSPLHF.